Shown below are 21 T cell receptor beta chains from a single sample sequenced in a study of PD-1 blockade in classical Hodgkin lymphoma. Each patient experienced a relapse that followed autologous stem cell transplantation, and brentuximab vedotin exposure varied. After PBMCs were thawed, their CD8+ T cells were isolated by magnetic negative selection. Produced via immunoSEQ multiplex PCR; TCRdb's table is partial and in-frame only. This table holds 8,000 to 8,500 clones, 86% found once. Sequencing was performed on CD8+ T cells from blood, taken at baseline. The receptors derive from a human donor with classical Hodgkin lymphoma.

The chain couples TRBV7-2 to TRBJ2-1; either TRBD1 or TRBD2 may fit D (5 bases each). Trimming left V 1 base short and J 3 bases short, with 10 bases between. The CDR3 runs to 15 residues. Germline loops: CDR1 SGHTA, CDR2 FQGNSA. The CDR3 loop is CASSLGRTFYNEQFF. The CDR3 DNA follows: TGTGCCAGCAGCTTAGGGAGGACATTCTACAATGAGCAGTTCTTC. Supplemented by reference TRBV7-2 and TRBJ2-1, the full variable domain reads GAGVSQSPSNKVTEKGKDVELRCDPISGHTALYWYRQSLGQGLEFLIYFQGNSAPDKSGLPSDRFSAERTGGSVSTLTIQRTQQEDSAVYLCASSLGRTFYNEQFFGPGTRLTVL.

This chain's CDR3 is CASSSGPYPGNQPQHF. DNA of the CDR3: TGTGCCAGCAGTTCAGGACCCTACCCCGGTAATCAGCCCCAGCATTTT. The genes are TRBV5-5 and TRBJ1-5; D unresolved. Between the trimmed V and J ends, which lost 5 bases and 4 bases, there was a span of 19 bases. Germline lookup yields CDR1 SGHKS and CDR2 YYEKEE (reference sequence). The CDR3 contains 16 residues. The variable domain in full, completed from reference TRBV5-5 and TRBJ1-5, reads DAGVTQSPTHLIKTRGQQVTLRCSPISGHKSVSWYQQVLGQGPQFIFQYYEKEERGRGNFPDRFSARQFPNYSSELNVNALLLGDSALYLCASSSGPYPGNQPQHFGDGTRLSIL.

This sequence joins TRBV6-6 and TRBJ2-7; 8 nucleotides line up with TRBD1. Germline CDR1 is MNHNY and CDR2 is SVGAGI (reference sequence). The CDR3 contains 16 residues. Trimming at V came to 2 bases and at J to 2 bases, leaving 8 bases not matched to a gene. The CDR3: CASSYPIGQGPYEQYF. In nucleotides, the CDR3 is TGTGCCAGCAGTTACCCGATAGGACAGGGACCCTACGAGCAGTACTTC.

The chain joins TRBV7-9 to TRBJ2-1; D may be TRBD2 (6 bases). Germline assignment: CDR1 SEHNR and CDR2 FQNEAQ (reference sequence). CDR3 length: 15 residues. V lost 7 bases to trimming and J lost 7 bases, with 20 bases between them. CDR3 region: CASKATGSPLNEQFF. The CDR3 DNA is TGTGCCAGCAAGGCCACCGGGAGCCCTTTAAATGAGCAGTTCTTC.

The chain employs TRBV27 and TRBJ2-1; 7 nucleotides match TRBD2. The CDR3 has 15 amino acids. V shed 6 bases, J shed 1 base, and the junction held 6 bases outside the gene matches. Germline V CDR1 and CDR2: MNHEY, SMNVEV (reference sequence). The CDR3 sequence: CASSPLAESYNEQFF. The CDR3, as DNA: TGTGCCAGCAGCCCGCTAGCGGAGTCCTACAATGAGCAGTTCTTC.

The V and J genes are TRBV28 and TRBJ2-1, with unresolved D. V lost 6 bases and J 8 bases, leaving 14 bases between the germline ends. Germline CDR1 is MDHEN and CDR2 is SYDVKM. The CDR3 covers 13 residues. The CDR3 DNA follows: TGTGCCAGCAGCTCGTCTAGTAGCTATGAGCAGTTCTTC. This sequence encodes CASSSSSSYEQFF.

The chain is built from TRBV6-5 and TRBJ2-1; TRBD2 might be the D (5 bases). With 0 bases removed from V and 4 bases from J, the gap between germline ends came to 13 bases. Germline V gene data show CDR1 as MNHEY and CDR2 as SVGAGI. This CDR3 is 16 amino acids long. CDR3 DNA sequence: TGTGCCAGCAGTTACTCGCCTAGCAGATTATACAATGAGCAGTTCTTC. Amino acid sequence: CASSYSPSRLYNEQFF.

The chain links TRBV27 to TRBJ2-7; 7 bases fit TRBD1. The CDR3 has 13 amino acids. Germline V gene lookup returns CDR1 MNHEY and CDR2 SMNVEV (reference sequence). V was pared by 3 bases and J by 4 bases, with 3 bases of the junction left unmatched. The CDR3, as DNA: TGTGCCAGCAGTTTCCGACAGGGTTACGAGCAGTACTTC. Translating gives CASSFRQGYEQYF.

This clone was observed once. The genes are TRBV13 and TRBJ2-5, with D possibly TRBD2 on 5 matching bases. This CDR3 region has 13 residues. The germline V gene has CDR1 PRHDT and CDR2 FYEKMQ (reference sequence). V lost 5 bases, J lost 3 bases, and 10 bases lay in between. The CDR3 nucleotides are TGTGCCAGCAGCCTAGCCCGGGAAGAGACCCAGTACTTC. This gives the protein CASSLAREETQYF.

This clone was detected a few times. The V call is TRBV15, the J call TRBJ1-5, with D perhaps TRBD1 (5 bases). Germline-derived CDR1 and CDR2 are LNHNV and YYDKDF (reference sequence). CDR3 size: 13 residues. Trimming cost V 5 bases and J 1 base, with 6 bases left between them. The CDR3 coding sequence is TGTGCCACCAGCGCAGGGAGCAATCAGCCCCAGCATTTT. This codes for CATSAGSNQPQHF.

This sequence joins TRBV27 and TRBJ2-7, with D tentatively TRBD1 or TRBD2 (5 bases each). CDR1 is MNHEY, CDR2 SMNVEV, per germline (reference sequence). The CDR3 consists of 17 residues. With 5 bases removed from V and 3 bases from J, the gap between germline ends came to 23 bases. The DNA for the CDR3 is TGTGCCAGCAGTGAGGGGTACTCGCCGGGACCATACTACGAGCAGTACTTC. Translating it yields CASSEGYSPGPYYEQYF.

This chain uses TRBV5-1 with TRBJ1-1; D possibly corresponds to TRBD1 (6 bases). The V gene's germline CDR1 is SGHRS and CDR2 YFSETQ. V shed 7 bases and J shed 3 bases, with 10 bases lying between them. The CDR3 is 12 amino acids. The CDR3 nucleotides are TGCGCCAGCCGTCAGGGGTACACTGAAGCTTTCTTT. Translation gives CASRQGYTEAFF.

This sequence joins TRBV6-5 and TRBJ2-3; 7 nucleotides line up with TRBD2. V dropped 0 bases and J dropped 1; count of bases not matched to a gene: 4. The length of the CDR3 is 16 residues. The germline V gene encodes CDR1 MNHEY and CDR2 SVGAGI. This CDR3 reads CASSYSMSGGTDTQYF. In DNA, the CDR3 is TGTGCCAGCAGTTACTCGATGAGCGGGGGCACAGATACGCAGTATTTT.

The chain links TRBV28 to TRBJ2-5, with 8 bases aligning to TRBD2. After removal of 4 bases from V and 2 bases from J, the junction contained 12 bases not matched to a gene. Germline V lookup: CDR1 MDHEN, CDR2 SYDVKM. The CDR3 totals 17 residues. The CDR3 reads CASSSLRAGVGQETQYF. The CDR3 region has the DNA TGTGCCAGCAGTTCCCTTAGAGCGGGAGTGGGGCAAGAGACCCAGTACTTC.

The chain combines TRBV27 with TRBJ2-7; D gene uncertain. The length of the CDR3 is 14 residues. Germline V gene data show CDR1 as MNHEY and CDR2 as SMNVEV (reference sequence). Trimming took 4 bases from V and 2 from J, leaving 12 bases between them. CDR3: CASSSVNTAYEQYF. The CDR3 DNA reads as TGTGCCAGCAGTTCGGTTAACACAGCCTACGAGCAGTACTTC.

This chain links TRBV28 with TRBJ2-7; D not resolved. CDR1 and CDR2 from the germline V gene are MDHEN and SYDVKM. The CDR3 totals 12 residues. The V and J ends lost 6 bases and 4 bases respectively, with 10 bases between them. The CDR3: CASRVVGYEQYF. The DNA for the CDR3 is TGTGCCAGCAGGGTTGTGGGGTACGAGCAGTACTTC.

V and J are TRBV19 and TRBJ2-2; D might be TRBD2 (7 bases). Germline CDR1 and CDR2: LNHDA and SQIVND (reference sequence). Trimming removed 5 bases at V and 5 bases at J, with 12 bases between. CDR3 length: 14 amino acids. The CDR3 DNA reads TGTGCCAGTAGTCTAGGGGGGGTGACCGGGGAGCTGTTTTTT. As protein: CASSLGGVTGELFF.

The chain carries TRBV6-4 and TRBJ1-2; maybe TRBD1 (5 bases). Germline-derived CDR1 and CDR2 are MRHNA and SNTAGT. There are 14 residues in the CDR3. Trimming took off 3 bases at V and 4 bases at J, with 12 bases between the two ends. The CDR3 here is CASSEVGGGYGYTF. As DNA, the CDR3 is TGTGCCAGCAGTGAGGTGGGGGGGGGCTATGGCTACACCTTC.

The chain links TRBV5-1 to TRBJ1-2; 8 bases map to TRBD1. V was pared by 0 bases and J by 3 bases, with 7 bases of the junction left unmatched. From germline, CDR1 is SGHRS and CDR2 YFSETQ. The CDR3 totals 16 residues. The CDR3 nucleotides are TGCGCCAGCAGCTTGGTTGTGCAGGGGGCGTACTATGGCTACACCTTC. Translated, it gives CASSLVVQGAYYGYTF.

The sample holds one count of this clone. V and J are TRBV28 and TRBJ2-1; no firm D call. The CDR3 has 15 residues. Germline V CDR1 and CDR2: MDHEN, SYDVKM. With 5 bases removed from V and 2 bases from J, the gap between germline ends came to 13 bases. CDR3 amino acids: CASSPPERAYNEQFF. The DNA of the CDR3 is TGTGCCAGCAGTCCCCCCGAGCGCGCCTACAATGAGCAGTTCTTC.

J is TRBJ2-3 and V is TRBV9; no clear D gene. V lost 0 bases and J 1 base, leaving 12 bases between the germline ends. This CDR3 contains 16 residues. Per the germline V gene, CDR1 is SGDLS and CDR2 is YYNGEE. CDR3: CASSVEMVPGTDTQYF. In DNA, the CDR3 is TGTGCCAGCAGCGTAGAGATGGTACCGGGCACAGATACGCAGTATTTT.